One and the same sample provided the 7 T cell receptor beta chains below, sequenced in a study of a mutant IDH1 vaccine in newly diagnosed glioma. Described time point: week 47, end of study. Vaccination comprised doses that each held 300 ug of mutant IDH1 20-mer peptide, plus topical imiquimod. These receptors lack a known antigen. Using immunoSEQ multiplex PCR, the repertoire was profiled, and TCRdb retains in-frame clones only, with some absent. The table has some 38,000 clones, about 81% seen once. The source material was PBMCs, sampled from a glioma patient whose treatment included an IDH1 peptide vaccine. These receptors were obtained from a man aged 40-49 years with glioma.

The chain couples TRBV30 to TRBJ1-4; 7 positions agree with TRBD1. In germline, CDR1 is GTSNPN, CDR2 SVGIG (reference sequence). The length of the CDR3 is 14 residues. V gave up 5 bases and J gave up 0 bases; unmatched junction bases: 3. The CDR3: CAWDREATNEKLFF. DNA for the CDR3: TGTGCCTGGGACAGGGAGGCAACTAATGAAAAACTGTTTTTT.

The genes are TRBV13 and TRBJ1-2; 9 bases fit TRBD1. The CDR3 length is 17 residues. CDR1 PRHDT and CDR2 FYEKMQ come from the germline V gene (reference sequence). Trimming at V came to 2 bases and at J to 2 bases, leaving 9 bases not matched to a gene. CDR3 in DNA: TGTGCCAGCAGCTTAACCTCTTTAACAGGGGGCAACTATGGCTACACCTTC. This encodes CASSLTSLTGGNYGYTF.

Within the sample, this clone is medium-sized. V is TRBV4-1 and J is TRBJ1-2, with D uncertain. The CDR3 totals 16 residues. CDR1 and CDR2 from the germline V gene are MGHRA and YSYEKL. Deletions cut 3 bases from V and 7 bases from J, with 21 bases between. This CDR3 is CASSHEPNDLLGGYTF. CDR3 nucleotide sequence: TGCGCCAGCAGCCACGAGCCCAACGATCTTCTTGGTGGCTACACCTTC.

CDR3 sequence reads: CASSLTGVYEQYV. As DNA, the CDR3 is TGCGCCAGCAGCCTGACCGGGGTCTACGAGCAGTACGTC. The chain is built from TRBV23-1 and TRBJ2-7, with D tentatively TRBD2 (5 bases). TRBV23-1 is marked as an open reading frame, function uncertain. V gave up 6 bases and J gave up 3 bases, with 12 bases separating them. This CDR3 has 13 amino acids.

The chain employs TRBV4-1 and TRBJ1-1; no clear D gene. Trimming stripped 4 bases from V and 1 base from J, with 10 bases between. The length of the CDR3 is 14 residues. CDR1 and CDR2 from the germline V gene are MGHRA and YSYEKL. Here the CDR3 reads CASSPTGSNTEAFF. Written as DNA, the CDR3 is TGCGCCAGCAGCCCGACGGGATCGAACACTGAAGCTTTCTTT.

The chain is built from TRBV10-2 and TRBJ2-2; D ambiguous. V was cut by 5 bases and J by 7 bases, with 14 bases left in between. Germline-derived CDR1 and CDR2 are WSHSY and SAAADI. The CDR3 is 14 residues long. As DNA, the CDR3 is TGCGCCAGCAGTCCCAACCGGGTGATCGGGGAGCTGTTTTTT. Protein sequence: CASSPNRVIGELFF.

V is TRBV5-1 and J is TRBJ1-2, with TRBD1 as a possible D gene (5 bases). The CDR3 covers 16 residues. Germline V lookup: CDR1 SGHRS, CDR2 YFSETQ. The germline V and J ends were trimmed by 5 bases and 6 bases, with 23 bases remaining between them. CDR3 DNA: TGCGCCAGCAGTTGGGGGAGTGGGGCGCAAAGGAATGGCTACACCTTC. Protein product: CASSWGSGAQRNGYTF.